These T cell receptor beta chains were read from a single sample in a study of neurological immune-mediated disorders. TCRdb reprocessed the 5' RACE reads via MiXCR and lists one record per CDR3 protein. The sample contains about 78,000 distinct CDR3 sequences, 5% to 6% of which appear only once. The sample comprised PBMCs. Source of these receptors: a woman in her 30s with multiple sclerosis. Both conserved end residues are part of each CDR3. D genes are given only for firm matches. Expanded clones are given a class, and other clones once, few, many or no size at all.

TRBJ2-3 | . | many | TRBV5-1 | CASSLDGLSDTQYF | TGCGCCAGCAGCCTGGATGGGTTGTCAGATACGCAGTATTTT
TRBJ2-1 | TRBD2 | few | TRBV7-9 | CASSATPLAGPRTREQFF | TGTGCCAGCAGCGCCACCCCTCTAGCGGGACCCAGGACGCGTGAGCAGTTCTTC
TRBJ2-3 | TRBD1 | few | TRBV11-2 | CASSLGRQGRAKYF | TGTGCCAGCAGCTTAGGGAGACAGGGGCGGGCGAAGTATTTT
TRBJ2-3 | TRBD2 | many | TRBV20-1 | CSALRGLAGGPWADTQYF | TGCAGTGCCCTCAGGGGGCTAGCGGGGGGGCCTTGGGCAGATACGCAGTATTTT
TRBJ2-5 | . | few | TRBV19 | CASSKPQETQYF | TGTGCCAGTAGTAAACCTCAAGAGACCCAGTACTTC
TRBJ2-1 | TRBD2 | many | TRBV5-1 | CASSRGLAGGGEQFF | TGCGCCAGCAGCCGTGGACTAGCGGGAGGGGGTGAGCAGTTCTTC
TRBJ1-1 | . | once | TRBV3-1 | CASSQTYGDFTEAFF | TGTGCCAGCAGCCAAACTTACGGGGACTTCACTGAAGCTTTCTTT
TRBJ1-2 | . | many | TRBV5-5 | CASSLYGGHYTF | TGTGCCAGCAGCTTGTACGGGGGGCACTACACCTTC
TRBJ1-5 | . | . | TRBV12-3/TRBV12-4 | CASSSEHQPQNF | TGTGCCAGCAGTTCAGAACATCAGCCCCAGAATTTT
TRBJ1-5 | . | . | TRBV12-5 | CASGFFGGNQPQHF | TGTGCTAGTGGTTTTTTTGGTGGGAATCAGCCCCAGCATTTT
TRBJ2-4 | TRBD1 | many | TRBV20-1 | CSARPPRQGDLAKNIQYF | TGCAGTGCTAGACCCCCACGACAGGGAGACCTAGCCAAAAACATTCAGTACTTC
TRBJ2-1 | TRBD1 | many | TRBV27 | CASRKQTGVSNEQFF | TGTGCCAGCAGAAAACAGACAGGGGTCAGCAATGAGCAGTTCTTC
TRBJ1-1 | . | many | TRBV18 | CASSRELTEAFF | TGTGCCAGCTCAAGGGAATTGACTGAAGCTTTCTTT
TRBJ1-6 | . | many | TRBV5-1 | CASSVDPKGNSPLHF | TGCGCCAGCAGCGTCGACCCAAAGGGGAATTCACCCCTCCACTTT
TRBJ2-1 | TRBD2 | many | TRBV12-3/TRBV12-4 | CASSPPLAGADEQFF | TGTGCCAGCAGCCCGCCCCTCGCGGGAGCGGATGAGCAGTTCTTC
TRBJ2-1 | . | many | TRBV20-1 | CSASRAGGDNEQFF | TGCAGTGCTAGTAGGGCAGGGGGGGACAATGAGCAGTTCTTC
TRBJ2-3 | TRBD2 | many | TRBV5-1 | CASSLDLAGPFSSTDTQYF | TGCGCCAGCAGCTTGGATCTAGCGGGTCCGTTTTCTAGCACAGATACGCAGTATTTT
TRBJ2-1 | . | many | TRBV2 | CASNTGYPLDEQFF | TGTGCCAGCAATACAGGGTACCCTCTCGATGAGCAGTTCTTC
TRBJ2-2 | TRBD2 | many | TRBV24-1 | CATREIGASGSNTGELFF | TGTGCCACCAGAGAAATCGGGGCTAGCGGATCGAACACCGGGGAGCTGTTTTTT
TRBJ2-1 | . | few | TRBV12-3/TRBV12-4 | CASSTPGDEQFF | TGTGCCAGCAGTACCCCGGGCGATGAGCAGTTCTTC
TRBJ2-7 | . | few | TRBV10-3 | CAISAQGVHEQYF | TGTGCCATCAGTGCCCAGGGAGTGCACGAGCAGTACTTC
TRBJ1-6 | . | few | TRBV5-1 | CASSLVAGNNSPLHF | TGCGCCAGCAGCTTGGTTGCGGGGAATAATTCACCCCTCCACTTT
TRBJ1-1 | . | . | TRBV7-8 | CASSPARTEAFF | TGTGCCAGCAGCCCCGCTAGAACTGAAGCTTTCTTT
TRBJ1-2 | TRBD1 | many | TRBV25-1 | CASSGGQAIYGYTF | TGTGCCAGCAGTGGGGGACAGGCGATCTATGGCTACACCTTC
TRBJ2-5 | TRBD2 | many | TRBV7-8 | CASSSLGGEETQYF | TGTGCCAGCAGCTCCTTGGGAGGGGAGGAGACCCAGTACTTC
TRBJ2-3 | . | many | TRBV5-1 | CASSLTAPTDTQYF | TGCGCCAGCAGCTTAACAGCGCCCACAGATACGCAGTATTTT
TRBJ2-3 | . | few | TRBV6-2/TRBV6-3 | CASSSGPGTDTQYF | TGTGCCAGCAGTTCCGGACCTGGCACAGATACGCAGTATTTT
TRBJ1-1 | TRBD1 | many | TRBV29-1 | CSVGGQGNTEAFF | TGCAGCGTTGGCGGACAGGGGAACACTGAAGCTTTCTTT
TRBJ2-1 | TRBD1 | many | TRBV20-1 | CSALWDRGYNEQFF | TGCAGTGCTTTATGGGACAGGGGATACAATGAGCAGTTCTTC
TRBJ2-3 | TRBD2 | few | TRBV20-1 | CSAKGTSFTDTQYF | TGCAGTGCTAAAGGGACTAGCTTTACAGATACGCAGTATTTT
TRBJ2-4 | . | many | TRBV4-1 | CASSQDHRAGAKNIQYF | TGCGCCAGCAGCCAAGATCACCGGGCGGGAGCCAAAAACATTCAGTACTTC
TRBJ1-5 | . | many | TRBV5-1 | CASSDQVQGPQHF | TGCGCCAGCAGCGATCAAGTTCAGGGGCCCCAGCATTTT
TRBJ2-7 | TRBD2 | many | TRBV19 | CASSAHPGLGVHSYEQYF | TGTGCCAGTAGTGCGCACCCGGGACTAGGGGTACACTCCTACGAGCAGTACTTC
TRBJ2-1 | TRBD2 | many | TRBV10-3 | CAISDHLVAGGESEQFF | TGTGCCATCAGTGATCATCTTGTGGCGGGGGGGGAAAGTGAGCAGTTCTTC
TRBJ2-1 | . | . | TRBV7-8 | CASSLDATGKFF | TGTGCCAGCAGCTTAGACGCTACAGGAAAGTTCTTC
TRBJ1-2 | . | few | TRBV5-1 | CASSFGRVVAPIGGYTF | TGCGCCAGCAGCTTCGGCCGGGTCGTGGCGCCGATCGGTGGCTACACCTTC
TRBJ1-1 | . | many | TRBV5-1 | CASSGGHDMNTEAFF | TGCGCCAGCAGCGGGGGACACGACATGAACACTGAAGCTTTCTTT
TRBJ2-5 | TRBD1 | many | TRBV20-1 | CSARVWGQGTLETQYF | TGCAGTGCTAGGGTGTGGGGACAGGGGACGTTGGAGACCCAGTACTTC
TRBJ2-2 | . | many | TRBV20-1 | CSARNPSELFF | TGCAGTGCTAGAAATCCCTCCGAGCTGTTTTTT
TRBJ2-3 | . | many | TRBV20-1 | CSALADTQYF | TGCAGTGCTCTCGCAGATACGCAGTATTTT
TRBJ2-3 | TRBD2 | many | TRBV7-6 | CASSLSPSGGTLADTQYF | TGTGCCAGCAGCTTATCCCCTAGCGGGGGTACCCTCGCAGATACGCAGTATTTT
TRBJ1-3 | . | many | TRBV3-1 | CASSRGGTIYF | TGTGCCAGCAGCCGAGGAGGCACCATATATTTT
TRBJ2-3 | . | few | TRBV6-5 | CASSFSPPTMGVGTDTQYF | TGTGCCAGCAGTTTCTCCCCCCCGACTATGGGGGTTGGCACAGATACGCAGTATTTT
TRBJ2-1 | TRBD1 | many | TRBV5-1 | CASSPAGTGGSGEQFF | TGCGCCAGCAGCCCAGCCGGGACAGGGGGGAGCGGTGAGCAGTTCTTC
TRBJ1-1 | . | . | TRBV5-1 | CASSSDSQNTEAFF | TGCGCCAGCAGCTCGGACAGCCAGAACACTGAAGCTTTCTTT
TRBJ2-4 | . | many | TRBV5-1 | CASSLSGADIQYF | TGCGCCAGCAGCTTGTCCGGGGCTGACATTCAGTACTTC
TRBJ2-1 | . | many | TRBV20-1 | CSGLSHNEQFF | TGCAGTGGCCTTAGCCACAATGAGCAGTTCTTC